Following are 13 T cell receptor beta chains from one sample sequenced in a study of radiotherapy plus CTLA-4 blockade in lung cancer. The method was immunoSEQ multiplex PCR; TCRdb's version includes in-frame clones alone and lacks a portion of them. The data hold 30,000 to 40,000 clones, with less than 75% observed a single time. Sequencing was performed on peripheral blood, taken from a patient treated with radiotherapy plus ipilimumab. These receptors were obtained from a human donor with non-small cell lung cancer whose response to radiotherapy plus ipilimumab could not be evaluated.

The chain recombines TRBV6-6 with TRBJ2-7, with 10 bases lining up with TRBD1. The J segment lost 5 bases and the V segment lost 2 bases, leaving 6 bases of the junction unmatched. CDR1 is MNHNY and CDR2 is SVGAGI in the germline V gene (reference sequence). CDR3 length: 15 residues. The CDR3 coding sequence is TGTGCCAGCAGTTACCCCGGACAGGGGGGAGACGAGCAGTACTTC. It specifies CASSYPGQGGDEQYF.

Only one count was recorded for this clone. The chain employs TRBV10-3 and TRBJ2-3; 11 nucleotides match TRBD2. The CDR3 runs 15 residues. J was trimmed by 4 bases and V by 6 bases; bases with no gene match: 6. Germline CDR1 reads ENHRY; CDR2 reads SYGVKD. CDR3 nucleotide sequence: TGTGCCATCAGACCTACTAGCGGGAGACCAGATACGCAGTATTTT. This encodes CAIRPTSGRPDTQYF.

The chain uses TRBV2 and TRBJ2-5; TRBD1 matches 9 bases. Germline trimming cut 6 bases from V and 0 bases from J; bases unmatched to any gene: 5. Germline V gene sequence: CDR1 SNHLY, CDR2 FYNNEI. This CDR3 has 15 amino acids. The CDR3 region is CASSRDRGDQETQYF. The CDR3 coding sequence is TGTGCCAGCAGCCGCGACAGGGGGGACCAAGAGACCCAGTACTTC.

Details on this clone: The identical CDR3 is also encoded by other nucleotide sequences in the sample. V and J are TRBV29-1 and TRBJ2-3; 8 nucleotides align to TRBD2. Trimming removed 6 bases from V and 4 bases from J; junction bases left unmatched: 9. Germline CDR1 is SQVTM and CDR2 is ANQGSEA. This CDR3 region has 14 residues. CDR3: CSVEPGLDSDTQYF. The DNA of the CDR3 is TGCAGCGTAGAACCGGGACTAGATTCAGATACGCAGTATTTT.

This chain links TRBV6-5 with TRBJ2-7, with 7 bases lining up with TRBD2. CDR3 size: 12 residues. After removal of 6 bases from V and 6 bases from J, the junction contained 5 bases not matched to a gene. CDR1 and CDR2 (germline): MNHEY, SVGAGI. The CDR3 region is CASSQIAGEQYF. The DNA for the CDR3 is TGTGCCAGCAGCCAAATAGCGGGCGAGCAGTACTTC.

Note on this clone: Other DNA sequences in this sample translate to the same CDR3. The chain is built from TRBV11-3 and TRBJ2-3; 8 nucleotides line up with TRBD1. The ends lost 5 bases at V and 4 bases at J; junction bases unmatched: 5. This CDR3 region has 14 residues. Per germline, CDR1 SGHNT and CDR2 YENEEA. CDR3 sequence: CASSLGQGADTQYF. In nucleotides, the CDR3 is TGTGCCAGCAGCCTCGGACAGGGCGCAGATACGCAGTATTTT.

The V gene is TRBV19, the J gene TRBJ2-4; maybe TRBD2 (6 bases). The germline V gene has CDR1 LNHDA and CDR2 SQIVND (reference sequence). V lost 6 bases and J lost 1, with 10 bases in between. This CDR3 has 14 residues. CDR3 protein: CASREGPAKNIQYF. In DNA, the CDR3 is TGTGCCAGTAGGGAGGGTCCGGCCAAAAACATTCAGTACTTC.

This chain uses TRBV15 with TRBJ2-2; 10 bases match TRBD2. Germline values: CDR1 LNHNV, CDR2 YYDKDF (reference sequence). Unmatched junction bases numbered 10, after V lost 0 bases and J lost 6 bases. The CDR3 has 18 residues. The CDR3, as DNA: TGTGCCACCAGCAGAGATCAAGCAGCGGGAGGGGATGCCGGGGAGCTGTTTTTT. It specifies CATSRDQAAGGDAGELFF.

The chain joins TRBV7-8 to TRBJ2-1; D perhaps matches TRBD2 (6 bases). V was clipped by 6 bases and J by 6 bases, with 30 bases between them. This CDR3 contains 19 residues. Germline CDR1 and CDR2: SGHVS and FQNEAQ. CDR3 DNA sequence: TGTGCCAGCAGTTCCGTCGTGACTAGTGATAGTATAGTACTCAATGAGCAGTTCTTC. This codes for CASSSVVTSDSIVLNEQFF.

The chain uses TRBV28 and TRBJ2-2, with D possibly being TRBD2 (7 bases). V was clipped by 10 bases and J by 4 bases, with 25 bases between them. Germline V gene data show CDR1 as MDHEN and CDR2 as SYDVKM. The CDR3 length is 17 residues. The CDR3 sequence: CATHPLRGGGGTGELFF. CDR3 nucleotides: TGTGCCACTCACCCCCTTCGCGGGGGCGGTGGCACCGGGGAGCTGTTTTTT.

V usage is TRBV9 and J usage is TRBJ2-7; TRBD2 agrees at 7 bases. Germline CDR1 and CDR2: SGDLS and YYNGEE. Trimming cost V 0 bases and J 3 bases; bases outside gene matches: 3. The CDR3 has 14 residues. In DNA, the CDR3 is TGTGCCAGCAGCGTAGCCGGCGGGGGCTACGAGCAGTACTTC. Amino acid sequence: CASSVAGGGYEQYF.

The V and J genes are TRBV7-2 and TRBJ1-4; no clear D gene. The CDR3 length is 13 residues. Germline V lookup: CDR1 SGHTA, CDR2 FQGNSA. Trimming stripped 4 bases from V and 8 bases from J, with 11 bases between. The CDR3: CASSSLGIEKLFF. CDR3 coding DNA: TGTGCCAGCAGCTCACTAGGGATAGAAAAACTGTTTTTT.

This chain uses TRBV27 with TRBJ1-1; 8 positions agree with TRBD1. The CDR3 is 14 amino acids. Trimming took 6 bases from V and 2 from J; bases not matched to a gene: 5. Germline-derived CDR1 and CDR2 are MNHEY and SMNVEV (reference sequence). The chain's CDR3 is CASSGQGINTEAFF. In DNA, the CDR3 is TGTGCCAGCAGCGGACAGGGCATTAACACTGAAGCTTTCTTT.